This T cell receptor (beta chain) was sequenced for a study of beta chain features in type 1 diabetes (dated by TCRdb to 2017 to 2018). Regarding the research as a whole: Mean age, gender distribution, total cell number and subset yield did not differ between patients and healthy donors. The study compared TCRB repertoires of sorted circulating CD4+ T cell subsets between recently diagnosed type 1 diabetes patients and matched healthy donors. Regulatory and stem cell-like memory subsets were isolated from only 8 patients and roughly 8 healthy donors, whereas naive and central memory subsets came from all 30 or so donors. A total of over 95,000,000 sorted cells were examined across all samples, and RNA yield correlated strongly with the number of cells per subset. What the research found in general, with its limitations: At VDJ recombination sites, patients with type 1 diabetes made fewer insertions and deleted more nucleotides, a pattern implying thymic rearrangement abnormalities. Shorter templates might be favored by PCR, yet because patient and control samples were amplified and corrected together, any such skew would affect both groups equally. Because the HLA sub-analyses included only small numbers of individuals, any influence of HLA type on TCRB rearrangement was left unresolved. Sequencing cDNA rather than genomic DNA could over-represent highly expressing activated cells, although activation and CD3 levels did not differ between groups. Type 1 diabetes patients showed a moderate but significant shortening of TCRB CDR3 length in all four CD4+ subsets. Naive, central memory and regulatory TCRB repertoires appeared to be more alike among patients than among healthy donors.

The High Capacity cDNA Reverse Transcription Kit was used to reverse transcribe all of the isolated RNA, meaning that expressed TCRB transcripts were what got sequenced. Naive, central memory and regulatory T cell samples underwent deep immunoSEQ sequencing, averaging around 4 million total reads per sample. Sorted cells were lysed in RLT buffer and RNA was extracted with DNase-treated RNeasy Micro or Mini kits, depending on cell number. Each cell subset was processed separately to prevent cross-contamination, with patient and healthy donor samples processed together. The immunoSEQ multiplex PCR was used to amplify TCRB sequences from cDNA, generating 87-bp fragments that spanned the CDR3 region. The amplicons were sequenced using the Illumina HiSeq platform. The original pipeline was this. Synthetic template baselines were used to correct PCR bias computationally, reads within Hamming distance 2 were collapsed, and singletons that could not be merged were discarded. Reads were aligned against IMGT so that V, D and J genes, CDR3 length and insertions or deletions at six rearrangement sites could be assigned. Clonotype counts were normalized to sorted cell number within each subset before computing true diversity and Gini coefficients with the tcR R package. The overlap coefficient, calculated on TCRB nucleotide sequences, was used to measure repertoire sharing. What TCRdb holds here is the immuneACCESS table cut down to in-frame rearrangements. Part of the clones is not present; checked against another copy, under half of the missing clones reflect an unresolved V gene, and the others are unexplained. For V, J and clone size, that table is used; D and trimming come from the DNA. The sample contains more than 150,000 clones, 10% to 15% of them found a single time. The top ten clones comprise 0.62% of the sample.

There are 15 amino acids in the CDR3, from cysteine to phenylalanine inclusive. The kept DNA is CDR3 alone, 45 bases in frame from the first base. Trimmed from V: 0 bases; trimmed from J: 7 bases; junction bases lacking a gene match: 7. In the germline V gene (reference sequence), CDR1 corresponds to LNHNV and CDR2 to YYDKDF. Points on this clone: Its antigen is currently not known. Within one base of it there is no much larger clone, and no base qualities were kept.

A single peripheral blood draw of about 116 mL on average was collected from each donor into heparinised tubes. Using a panel that included CD45RO, CCR7, CD25, CD127, CD95 and CD27, naive, central memory, regulatory and stem cell-like memory CD4+ T cells were sorted on a BD FACSAria II. Every sorted population had a purity above 95%. PBMCs were isolated right away by Lymphoprep density gradient centrifugation and were stained directly, without culture. So that batch effects would be minimized, each experiment stained and sorted samples in pairs, pairing one healthy donor with one patient. The chain employs TRBV15 and TRBJ1-2, with TRBD1 identical over 8 junction bases. The TCR sequence derives from a woman between 18 and 29 years old in good health. Sequenced input: central memory CD4+ T cells from blood. The DNA sequence reads TGTGCCACCAGCAGAGAGCAGGGGGCTTCTTTTGGCTACACCTTC. Its translation reads: CATSREQGASFGYTF.